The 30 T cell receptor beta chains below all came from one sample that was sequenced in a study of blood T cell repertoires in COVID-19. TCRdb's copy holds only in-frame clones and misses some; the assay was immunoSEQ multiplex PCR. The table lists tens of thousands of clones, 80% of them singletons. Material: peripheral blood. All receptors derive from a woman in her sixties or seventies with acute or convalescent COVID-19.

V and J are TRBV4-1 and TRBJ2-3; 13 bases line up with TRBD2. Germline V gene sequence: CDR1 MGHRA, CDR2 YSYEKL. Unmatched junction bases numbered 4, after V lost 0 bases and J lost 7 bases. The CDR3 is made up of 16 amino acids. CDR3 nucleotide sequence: TGCGCCAGCAGCCAAGATCCCGGGACTAGCGGGAATACGCAGTATTTT. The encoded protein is CASSQDPGTSGNTQYF.

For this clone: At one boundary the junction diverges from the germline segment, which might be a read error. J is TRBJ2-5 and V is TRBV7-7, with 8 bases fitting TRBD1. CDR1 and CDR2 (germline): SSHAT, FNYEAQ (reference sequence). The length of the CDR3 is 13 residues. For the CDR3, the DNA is TGTGCTAGCAGCCCCCAGGGGGCGGAGACCCAGTACTTC. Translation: CASSPQGAETQYF.

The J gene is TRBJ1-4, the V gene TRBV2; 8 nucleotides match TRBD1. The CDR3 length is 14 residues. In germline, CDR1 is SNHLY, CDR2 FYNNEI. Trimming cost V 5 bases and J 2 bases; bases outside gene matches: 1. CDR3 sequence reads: CASSRQGTNEKLFF. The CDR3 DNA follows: TGTGCCAGCAGTCGACAGGGGACTAATGAAAAACTGTTTTTT.

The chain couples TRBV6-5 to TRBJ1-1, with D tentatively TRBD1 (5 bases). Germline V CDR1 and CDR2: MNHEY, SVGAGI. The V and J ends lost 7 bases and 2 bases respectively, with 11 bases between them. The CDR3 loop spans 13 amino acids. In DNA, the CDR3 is TGTGCCAGCACTGCAGGGCTAAACACTGAAGCTTTCTTT. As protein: CASTAGLNTEAFF.

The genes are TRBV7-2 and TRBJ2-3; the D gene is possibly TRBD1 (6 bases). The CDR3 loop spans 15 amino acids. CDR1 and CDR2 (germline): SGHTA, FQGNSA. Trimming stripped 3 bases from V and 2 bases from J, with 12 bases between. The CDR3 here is CASSFLDSHTDTQYF. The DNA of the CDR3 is TGTGCCAGCAGCTTCTTGGACAGCCACACAGATACGCAGTATTTT.

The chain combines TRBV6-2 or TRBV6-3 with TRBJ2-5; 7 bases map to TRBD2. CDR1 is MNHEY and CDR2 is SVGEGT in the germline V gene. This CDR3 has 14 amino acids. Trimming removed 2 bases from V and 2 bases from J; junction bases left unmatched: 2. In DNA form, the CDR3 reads TGTGCCAGCAGTTACCGGGGAGGGCAAGAGACCCAGTACTTC. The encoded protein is CASSYRGGQETQYF.

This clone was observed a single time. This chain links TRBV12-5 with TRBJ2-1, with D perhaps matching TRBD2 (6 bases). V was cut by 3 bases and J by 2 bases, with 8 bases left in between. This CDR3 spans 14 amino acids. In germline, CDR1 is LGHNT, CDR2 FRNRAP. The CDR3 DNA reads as TGTGCTAGTGGTTTAGGCGGGGCCTACAATGAGCAGTTCTTC. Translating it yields CASGLGGAYNEQFF. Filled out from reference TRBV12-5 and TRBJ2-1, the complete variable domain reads DARVTQTPRHKVTEMGQEVTMRCQPILGHNTVFWYRQTMMQGLELLAYFRNRAPLDDSGMPKDRFSAEMPDATLATLKIQPSEPRDSAVYFCASGLGGAYNEQFFGPGTRLTVL.

The CDR3 loop reads CASSQDRTEAFF. The CDR3 DNA reads as TGTGCCAGCAGCCAAGATAGGACAGAAGCTTTCTTT. The rearrangement joins TRBV4-2 to TRBJ1-1, with D tentatively TRBD1 (5 bases). The CDR3 loop spans 12 amino acids. V was cut by 0 bases and J by 8 bases, with 7 bases left in between. Germline CDR1 LGHNA, CDR2 YNFKEQ.

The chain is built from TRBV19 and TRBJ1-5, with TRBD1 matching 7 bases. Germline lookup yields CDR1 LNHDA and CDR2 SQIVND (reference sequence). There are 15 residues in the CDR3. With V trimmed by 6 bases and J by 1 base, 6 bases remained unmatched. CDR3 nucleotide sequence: TGTGCCAGTAGCAGGGGGGACAACAGCAATCAGCCCCAGCATTTT. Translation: CASSRGDNSNQPQHF. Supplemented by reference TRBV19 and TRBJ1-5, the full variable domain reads DGGITQSPKYLFRKEGQNVTLSCEQNLNHDAMYWYRQDPGQGLRLIYYSQIVNDFQKGDIAEGYSVSREKKESFPLTVTSAQKNPTAFYLCASSRGDNSNQPQHFGDGTRLSIL.

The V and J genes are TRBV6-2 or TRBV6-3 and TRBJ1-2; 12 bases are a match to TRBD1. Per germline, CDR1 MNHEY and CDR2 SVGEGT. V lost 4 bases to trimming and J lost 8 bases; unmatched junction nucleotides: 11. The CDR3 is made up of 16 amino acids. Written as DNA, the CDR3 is TGTGCCAGCAGTTCCATGCTGGGACAGGGGGCGCGCGGCTACACCTTC. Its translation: CASSSMLGQGARGYTF.

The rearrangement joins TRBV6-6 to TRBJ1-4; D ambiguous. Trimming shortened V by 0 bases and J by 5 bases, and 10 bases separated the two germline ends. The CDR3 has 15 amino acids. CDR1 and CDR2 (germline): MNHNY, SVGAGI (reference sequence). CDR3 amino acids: CASSYSSRGNEKLFF. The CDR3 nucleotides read TGTGCCAGCAGTTACTCGAGTAGAGGGAATGAAAAACTGTTTTTT.

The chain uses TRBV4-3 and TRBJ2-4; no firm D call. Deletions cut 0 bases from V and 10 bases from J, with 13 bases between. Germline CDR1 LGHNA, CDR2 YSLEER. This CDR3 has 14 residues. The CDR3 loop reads CASSQDSVSKIQYF. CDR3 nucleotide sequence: TGCGCCAGCAGCCAAGATTCGGTGAGCAAAATTCAGTACTTC.

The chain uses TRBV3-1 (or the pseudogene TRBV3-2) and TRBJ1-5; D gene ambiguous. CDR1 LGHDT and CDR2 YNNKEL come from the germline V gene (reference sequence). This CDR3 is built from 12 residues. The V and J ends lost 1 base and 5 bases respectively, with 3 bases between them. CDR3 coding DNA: TGTGCCAGCAGCCAAGCTGATCAGCCCCAGCATTTT. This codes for CASSQADQPQHF.

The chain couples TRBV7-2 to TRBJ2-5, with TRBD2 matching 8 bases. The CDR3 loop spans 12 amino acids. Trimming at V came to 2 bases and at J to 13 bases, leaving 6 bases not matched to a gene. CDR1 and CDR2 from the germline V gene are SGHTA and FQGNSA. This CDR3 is CASSLSGSGGYF. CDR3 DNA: TGTGCCAGCAGCTTAAGTGGAAGCGGGGGGTACTTC.

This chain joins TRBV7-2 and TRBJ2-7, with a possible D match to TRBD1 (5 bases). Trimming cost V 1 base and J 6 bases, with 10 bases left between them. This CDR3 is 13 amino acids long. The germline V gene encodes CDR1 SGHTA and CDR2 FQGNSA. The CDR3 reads CASSLDGRGEQYF. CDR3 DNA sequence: TGTGCCAGCAGCTTAGATGGAAGGGGCGAGCAGTACTTC.

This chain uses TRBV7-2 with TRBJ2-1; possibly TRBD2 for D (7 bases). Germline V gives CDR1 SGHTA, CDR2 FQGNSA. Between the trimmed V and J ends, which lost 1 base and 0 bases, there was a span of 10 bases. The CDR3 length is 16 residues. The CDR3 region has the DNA TGTGCCAGCAGCTTAGTAGGGGGGGCCTCCTACAATGAGCAGTTCTTC. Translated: CASSLVGGASYNEQFF.

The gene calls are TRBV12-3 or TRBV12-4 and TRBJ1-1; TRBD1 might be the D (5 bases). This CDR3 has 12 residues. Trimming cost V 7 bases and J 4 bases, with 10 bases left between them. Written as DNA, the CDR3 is TGTGCCAGCATGGGGGGGGGCACTGAAGCTTTCTTT. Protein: CASMGGGTEAFF.

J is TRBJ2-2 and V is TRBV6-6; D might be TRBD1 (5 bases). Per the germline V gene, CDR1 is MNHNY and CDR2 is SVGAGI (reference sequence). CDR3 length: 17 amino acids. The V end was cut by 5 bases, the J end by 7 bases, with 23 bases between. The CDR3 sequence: CASSQQGEMVRNGELFF. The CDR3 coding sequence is TGTGCCAGCAGTCAGCAGGGTGAAATGGTCAGAAACGGGGAGCTGTTTTTT.

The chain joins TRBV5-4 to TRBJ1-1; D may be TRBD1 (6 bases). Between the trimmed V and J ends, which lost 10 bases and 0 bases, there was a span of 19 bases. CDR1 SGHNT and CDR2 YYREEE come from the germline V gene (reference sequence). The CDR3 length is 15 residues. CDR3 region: CALKWKQGMNTEAFF. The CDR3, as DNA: TGTGCCTTAAAGTGGAAGCAGGGGATGAACACTGAAGCTTTCTTT.

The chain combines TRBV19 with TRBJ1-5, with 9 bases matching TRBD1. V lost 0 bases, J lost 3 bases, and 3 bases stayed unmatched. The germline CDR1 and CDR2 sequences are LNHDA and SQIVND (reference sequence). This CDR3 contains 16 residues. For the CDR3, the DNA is TGTGCCAGTAGTATAGAGGACAGGGGCGTCAATCAGCCCCAGCATTTT. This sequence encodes CASSIEDRGVNQPQHF.

The CDR3 DNA reads as TGTGCCAGCAGTTACCGGGGGTGGGAAGAGACCCAGTACTTC. Protein: CASSYRGWEETQYF. This rearrangement joins TRBV6-5 to TRBJ2-5; D may be TRBD2 (6 bases). Trimming stripped 2 bases from V and 3 bases from J, with 10 bases between. The CDR3 runs 14 residues. Germline V gene lookup returns CDR1 MNHEY and CDR2 SVGAGI.

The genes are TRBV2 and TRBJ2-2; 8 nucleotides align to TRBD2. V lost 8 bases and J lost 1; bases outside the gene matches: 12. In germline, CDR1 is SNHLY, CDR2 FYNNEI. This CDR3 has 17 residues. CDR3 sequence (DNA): TGTGCCAGCCTTGGACTAGCAAGAGTTGGGAACACCGGGGAGCTGTTTTTT. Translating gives CASLGLARVGNTGELFF.

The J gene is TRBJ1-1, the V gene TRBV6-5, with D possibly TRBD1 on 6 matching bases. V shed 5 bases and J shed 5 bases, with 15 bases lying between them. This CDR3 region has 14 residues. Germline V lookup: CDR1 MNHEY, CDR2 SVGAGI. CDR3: CASSTRGGTTEAFF. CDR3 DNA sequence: TGTGCCAGCAGTACACGCGGGGGGACAACTGAAGCTTTCTTT.

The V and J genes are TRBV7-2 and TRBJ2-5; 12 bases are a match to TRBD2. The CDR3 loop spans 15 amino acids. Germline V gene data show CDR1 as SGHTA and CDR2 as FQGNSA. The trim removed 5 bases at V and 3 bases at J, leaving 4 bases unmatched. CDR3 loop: CASSITSGGKETQYF. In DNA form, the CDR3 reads TGTGCCAGCAGCATTACTAGCGGGGGGAAAGAGACCCAGTACTTC. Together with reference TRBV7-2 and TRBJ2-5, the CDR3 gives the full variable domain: GAGVSQSPSNKVTEKGKDVELRCDPISGHTALYWYRQSLGQGLEFLIYFQGNSAPDKSGLPSDRFSAERTGGSVSTLTIQRTQQEDSAVYLCASSITSGGKETQYFGPGTRLLVL.

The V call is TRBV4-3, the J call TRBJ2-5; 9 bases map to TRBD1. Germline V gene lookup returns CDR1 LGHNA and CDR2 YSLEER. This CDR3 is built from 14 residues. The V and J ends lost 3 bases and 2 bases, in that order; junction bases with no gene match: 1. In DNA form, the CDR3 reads TGCGCCAGCAGCCATGGACAGGGGCAAGAGACCCAGTACTTC. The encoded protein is CASSHGQGQETQYF.

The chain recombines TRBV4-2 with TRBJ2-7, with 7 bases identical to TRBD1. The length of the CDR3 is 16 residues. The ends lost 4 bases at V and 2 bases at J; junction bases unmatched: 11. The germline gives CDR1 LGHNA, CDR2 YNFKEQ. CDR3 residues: CASSPSRTGPPYEQYF. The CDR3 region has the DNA TGTGCCAGCAGCCCCTCCCGGACAGGTCCTCCCTACGAGCAGTACTTC.

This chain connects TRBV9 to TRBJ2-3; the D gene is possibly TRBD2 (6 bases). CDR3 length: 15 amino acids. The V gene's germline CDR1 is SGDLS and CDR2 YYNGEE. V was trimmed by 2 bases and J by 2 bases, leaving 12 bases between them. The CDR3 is CASSVGGSFTDTQYF. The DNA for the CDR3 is TGTGCCAGCAGCGTGGGGGGTAGTTTCACAGATACGCAGTATTTT.

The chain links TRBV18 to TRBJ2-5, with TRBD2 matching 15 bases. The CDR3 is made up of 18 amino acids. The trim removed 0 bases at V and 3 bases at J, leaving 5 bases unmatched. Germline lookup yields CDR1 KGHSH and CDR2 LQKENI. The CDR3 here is CASSPPGLAGGQKETQYF. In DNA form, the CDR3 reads TGTGCCAGCTCACCACCGGGACTAGCGGGGGGACAGAAAGAGACCCAGTACTTC.

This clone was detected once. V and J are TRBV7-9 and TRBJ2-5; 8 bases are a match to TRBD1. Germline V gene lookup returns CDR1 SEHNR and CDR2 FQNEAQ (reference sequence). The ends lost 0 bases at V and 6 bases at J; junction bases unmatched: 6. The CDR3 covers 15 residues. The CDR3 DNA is TGTGCCAGCAGCTTAGCTCCCGACAGGGGTCAGACCCAGTACTTC. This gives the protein CASSLAPDRGQTQYF.

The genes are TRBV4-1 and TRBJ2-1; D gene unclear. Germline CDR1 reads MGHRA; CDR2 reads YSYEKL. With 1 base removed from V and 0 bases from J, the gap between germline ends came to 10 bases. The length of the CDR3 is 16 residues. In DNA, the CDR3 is TGCGCCAGCAGCCAAGTCGGAGCAAGCTCCTACAATGAGCAGTTCTTC. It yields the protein CASSQVGASSYNEQFF.